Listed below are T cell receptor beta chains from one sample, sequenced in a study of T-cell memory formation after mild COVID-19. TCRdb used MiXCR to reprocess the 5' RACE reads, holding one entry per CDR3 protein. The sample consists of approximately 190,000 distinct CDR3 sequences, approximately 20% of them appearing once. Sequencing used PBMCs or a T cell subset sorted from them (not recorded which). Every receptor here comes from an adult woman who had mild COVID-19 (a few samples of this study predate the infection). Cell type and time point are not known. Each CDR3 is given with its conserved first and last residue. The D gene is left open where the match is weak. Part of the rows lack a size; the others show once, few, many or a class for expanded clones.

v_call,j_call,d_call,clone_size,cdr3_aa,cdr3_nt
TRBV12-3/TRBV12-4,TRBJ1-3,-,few,CASSSYPGNTIYF,TGTGCCAGCAGTTCCTATCCTGGAAACACCATATATTTT
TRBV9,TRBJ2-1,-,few,CASSGGLRTEQFF,TGTGCCAGCAGCGGAGGCCTTAGGACTGAGCAGTTCTTC
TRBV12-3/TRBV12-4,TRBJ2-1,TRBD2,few,CASSLQAGTRDEQFF,TGTGCCAGCAGTTTACAAGCGGGGACCCGCGATGAGCAGTTCTTC
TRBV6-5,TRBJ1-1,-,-,CASNTARATSRTEAFF,TGTGCCAGCAATACCGCCCGGGCGACTTCGAGGACTGAAGCTTTCTTT
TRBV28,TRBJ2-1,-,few,CASSYGGKVNEQFF,TGTGCCAGCAGTTACGGGGGTAAGGTAAATGAGCAGTTCTTC
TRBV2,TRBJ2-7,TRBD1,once,CASRLQGYVYEQYF,TGTGCCAGCAGACTACAGGGGTATGTCTACGAGCAGTACTTC
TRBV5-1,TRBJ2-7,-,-,CASSLRDGRYEQYF,TGCGCCAGCAGCCTCCGGGACGGGCGCTACGAGCAGTACTTC
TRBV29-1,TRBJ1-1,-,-,CSVEESPGITEAFF,TGCAGCGTTGAAGAGTCCCCAGGGATCACTGAAGCTTTCTTT
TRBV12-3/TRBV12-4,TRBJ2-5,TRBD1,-,CASSLRTGHETQYF,TGTGCCAGCAGTTTAAGGACAGGGCACGAGACCCAGTACTTC
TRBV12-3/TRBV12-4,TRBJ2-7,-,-,CASSQPLPGPREQYF,TGTGCCAGCAGTCAACCCCTACCGGGACCCCGTGAGCAGTACTTC
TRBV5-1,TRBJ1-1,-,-,CASSLSGTGAFF,TGCGCCAGCAGCTTGTCCGGGACTGGTGCTTTCTTT
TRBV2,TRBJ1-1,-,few,CASRGDMNTEAFF,TGTGCCAGCAGAGGGGACATGAACACTGAAGCTTTCTTT
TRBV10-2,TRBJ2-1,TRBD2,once,CASRLAYNEQFF,TGCGCCAGCCGACTAGCGTACAATGAGCAGTTCTTC
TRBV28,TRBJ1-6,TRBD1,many,CASSRVDRDNSPLHF,TGTGCCAGCAGTCGGGTGGACAGGGACAATTCACCCCTCCACTTT
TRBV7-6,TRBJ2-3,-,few,CASSLAVKGEGTDTQYF,TGTGCCAGCAGCTTAGCGGTTAAAGGGGAAGGCACAGATACGCAGTATTTT
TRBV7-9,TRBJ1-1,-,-,CASSPRSGGNTEAFF,TGTGCCAGCAGCCCCCGTTCTGGAGGGAACACTGAAGCTTTCTTT
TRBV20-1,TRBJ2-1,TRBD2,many,CSARGWTSGNYNEQFF,TGCAGTGCTAGAGGTTGGACTAGCGGGAACTACAATGAGCAGTTCTTC
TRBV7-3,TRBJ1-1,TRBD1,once,CASSQTPGQGEAFF,TGTGCCAGCAGCCAAACCCCGGGACAGGGTGAAGCTTTCTTT
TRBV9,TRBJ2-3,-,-,CASSVSSSFDTQYF,TGTGCCAGCAGCGTAAGCTCTAGCTTTGATACGCAGTATTTT
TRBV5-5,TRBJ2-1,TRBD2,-,CASRGGLAAYNEQFF,TGTGCCAGCAGGGGAGGACTAGCGGCTTACAATGAGCAGTTCTTC
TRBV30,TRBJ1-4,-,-,CAWGGRPGPLAKLFF,TGTGCCTGGGGGGGCCGACCGGGACCACTAGCGAAACTGTTTTTT
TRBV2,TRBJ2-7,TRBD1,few,CASSIGQVGPYEQYF,TGTGCCAGCAGTATCGGACAGGTTGGCCCCTACGAGCAGTACTTC
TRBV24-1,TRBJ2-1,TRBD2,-,CATSEPLAAHNEQFF,TGTGCCACCAGTGAACCCCTAGCGGCCCACAATGAGCAGTTCTTC